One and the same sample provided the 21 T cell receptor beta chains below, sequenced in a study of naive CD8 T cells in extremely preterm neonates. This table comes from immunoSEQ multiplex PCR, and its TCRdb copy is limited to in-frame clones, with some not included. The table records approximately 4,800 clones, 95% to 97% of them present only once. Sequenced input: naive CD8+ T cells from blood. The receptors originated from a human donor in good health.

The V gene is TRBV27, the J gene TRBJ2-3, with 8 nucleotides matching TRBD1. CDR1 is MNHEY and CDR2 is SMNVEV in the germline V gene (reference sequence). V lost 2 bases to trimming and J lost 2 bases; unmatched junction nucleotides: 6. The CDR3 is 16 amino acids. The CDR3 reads CASSLGTGYITDTQYF. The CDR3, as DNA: TGTGCCAGCAGTTTAGGGACAGGCTACATCACAGATACGCAGTATTTT.

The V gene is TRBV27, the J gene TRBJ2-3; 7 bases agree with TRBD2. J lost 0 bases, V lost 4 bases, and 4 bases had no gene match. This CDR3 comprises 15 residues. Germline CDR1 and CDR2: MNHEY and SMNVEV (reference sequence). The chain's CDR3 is CASSWSGASTDTQYF. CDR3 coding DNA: TGTGCCAGCAGTTGGAGCGGGGCTAGCACAGATACGCAGTATTTT.

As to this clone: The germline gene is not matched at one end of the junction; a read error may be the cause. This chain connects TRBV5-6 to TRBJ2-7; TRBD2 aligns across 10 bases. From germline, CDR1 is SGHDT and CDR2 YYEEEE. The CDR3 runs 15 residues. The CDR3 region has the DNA TGTGCCGGCAGCTTGTTGGGTAGCGGGAGGTACGAGCAGTACTTC. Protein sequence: CAGSLLGSGRYEQYF.

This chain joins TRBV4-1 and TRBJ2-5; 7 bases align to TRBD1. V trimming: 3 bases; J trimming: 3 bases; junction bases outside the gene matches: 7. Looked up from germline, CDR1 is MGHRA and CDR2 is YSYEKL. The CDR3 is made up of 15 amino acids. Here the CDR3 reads CASSHQGTAKETQYF. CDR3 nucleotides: TGCGCCAGCAGCCACCAAGGGACAGCTAAAGAGACCCAGTACTTC.

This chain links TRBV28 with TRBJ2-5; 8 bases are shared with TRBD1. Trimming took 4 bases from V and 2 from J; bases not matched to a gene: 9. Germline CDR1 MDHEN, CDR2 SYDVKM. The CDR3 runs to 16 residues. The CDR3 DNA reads TGTGCCAGCAGTTCCCCAGGACAGGGCGGTCAAGAGACCCAGTACTTC. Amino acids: CASSSPGQGGQETQYF.

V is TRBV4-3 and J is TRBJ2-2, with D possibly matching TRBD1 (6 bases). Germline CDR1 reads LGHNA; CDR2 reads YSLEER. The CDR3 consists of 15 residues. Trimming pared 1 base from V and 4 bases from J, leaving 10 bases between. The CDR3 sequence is CASSQVQGSTGELFF. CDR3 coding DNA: TGCGCCAGCAGCCAAGTTCAGGGGAGCACCGGGGAGCTGTTTTTT.

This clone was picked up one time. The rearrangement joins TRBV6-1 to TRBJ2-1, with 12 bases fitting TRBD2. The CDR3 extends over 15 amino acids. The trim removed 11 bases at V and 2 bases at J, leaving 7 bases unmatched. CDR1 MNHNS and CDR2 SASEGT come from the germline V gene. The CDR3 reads CAGTTSGGTYNEQFF. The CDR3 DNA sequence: TGTGCCGGCACGACTAGCGGGGGAACCTACAATGAGCAGTTCTTC.

The CDR3 here is CATSREGPEGYGYTF. Here the CDR3 DNA reads TGTGCCACCAGCAGAGAAGGGCCCGAGGGCTATGGCTACACCTTC. V usage is TRBV15 and J usage is TRBJ1-2; D uncertain. V was shortened by 0 bases and J by 4 bases, with 12 bases between the two germline ends. Germline-derived CDR1 and CDR2 are LNHNV and YYDKDF (reference sequence). The CDR3 covers 15 residues.

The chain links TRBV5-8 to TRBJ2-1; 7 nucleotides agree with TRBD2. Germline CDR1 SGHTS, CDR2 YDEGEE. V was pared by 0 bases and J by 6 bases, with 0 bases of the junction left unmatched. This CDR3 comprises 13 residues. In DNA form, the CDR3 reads TGTGCCAGCAGCTTGGCGGGGGGCAATGAGCAGTTCTTC. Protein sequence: CASSLAGGNEQFF.

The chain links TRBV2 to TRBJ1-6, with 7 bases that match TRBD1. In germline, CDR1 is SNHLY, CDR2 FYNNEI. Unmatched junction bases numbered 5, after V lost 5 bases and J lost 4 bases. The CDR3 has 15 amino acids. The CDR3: CASSTGTAYNSPLHF. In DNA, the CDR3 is TGTGCCAGCAGTACCGGGACAGCGTATAATTCACCCCTCCACTTT. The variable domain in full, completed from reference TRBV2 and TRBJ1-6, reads EPEVTQTPSHQVTQMGQEVILRCVPISNHLYFYWYRQILGQKVEFLVSFYNNEISEKSEIFDDQFSVERPDGSNFTLKIRSTKLEDSAMYFCASSTGTAYNSPLHFGNGTRLTVT.

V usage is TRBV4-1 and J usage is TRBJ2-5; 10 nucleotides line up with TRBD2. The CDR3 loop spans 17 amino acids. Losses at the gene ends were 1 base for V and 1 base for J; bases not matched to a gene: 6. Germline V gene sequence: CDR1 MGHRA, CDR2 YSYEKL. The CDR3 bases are TGCGCCAGCAGCCAAGTCGGCCTAGCGGGAGTCCAAGAGACCCAGTACTTC. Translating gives CASSQVGLAGVQETQYF.

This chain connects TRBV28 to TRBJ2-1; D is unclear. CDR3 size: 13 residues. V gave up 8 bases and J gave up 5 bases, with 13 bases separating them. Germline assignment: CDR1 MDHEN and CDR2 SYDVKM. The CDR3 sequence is CASRSYPDNEQFF. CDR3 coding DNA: TGTGCCAGCCGGAGTTATCCGGACAATGAGCAGTTCTTC.

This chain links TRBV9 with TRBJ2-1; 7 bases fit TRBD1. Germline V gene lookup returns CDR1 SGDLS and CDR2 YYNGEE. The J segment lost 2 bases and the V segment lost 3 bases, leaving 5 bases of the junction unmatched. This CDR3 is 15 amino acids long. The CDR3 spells CASSAGTDTYNEQFF. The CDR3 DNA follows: TGTGCCAGCAGCGCGGGGACAGACACCTACAATGAGCAGTTCTTC.

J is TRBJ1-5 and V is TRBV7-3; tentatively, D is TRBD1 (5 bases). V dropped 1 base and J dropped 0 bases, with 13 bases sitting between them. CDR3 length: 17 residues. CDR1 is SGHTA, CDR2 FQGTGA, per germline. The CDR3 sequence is CASSLNEQGYSNQPQHF. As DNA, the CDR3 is TGTGCCAGCAGCTTAAACGAGCAGGGTTATAGCAATCAGCCCCAGCATTTT. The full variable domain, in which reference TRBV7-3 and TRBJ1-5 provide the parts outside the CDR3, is GAGVSQTPSNKVTEKGKYVELRCDPISGHTALYWYRQSLGQGPEFLIYFQGTGAADDSGLPNDRFFAVRPEGSVSTLKIQRTERGDSAVYLCASSLNEQGYSNQPQHFGDGTRLSIL.

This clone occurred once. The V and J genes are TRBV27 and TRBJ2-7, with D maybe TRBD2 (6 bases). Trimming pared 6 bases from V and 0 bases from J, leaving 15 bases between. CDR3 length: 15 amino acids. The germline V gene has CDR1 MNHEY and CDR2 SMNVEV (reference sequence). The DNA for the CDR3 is TGTGCCAGCAGCTCCGTTGGGGGGAGCTCCTACGAGCAGTACTTC. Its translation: CASSSVGGSSYEQYF.

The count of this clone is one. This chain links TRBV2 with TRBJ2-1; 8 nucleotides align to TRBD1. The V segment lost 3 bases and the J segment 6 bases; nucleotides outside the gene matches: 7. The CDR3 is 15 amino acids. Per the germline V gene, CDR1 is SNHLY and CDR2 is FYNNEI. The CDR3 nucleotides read TGTGCCAGCAGTGACCGAACCGGACAGGGCAATGAGCAGTTCTTC. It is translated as CASSDRTGQGNEQFF.

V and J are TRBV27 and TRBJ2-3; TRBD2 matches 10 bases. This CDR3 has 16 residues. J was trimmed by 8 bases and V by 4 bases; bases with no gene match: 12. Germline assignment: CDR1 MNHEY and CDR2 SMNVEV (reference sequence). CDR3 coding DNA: TGTGCCAGCAGTTCGGGACTAGCGCTAGCGTCAGCTACGCAGTATTTT. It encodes CASSSGLALASATQYF.

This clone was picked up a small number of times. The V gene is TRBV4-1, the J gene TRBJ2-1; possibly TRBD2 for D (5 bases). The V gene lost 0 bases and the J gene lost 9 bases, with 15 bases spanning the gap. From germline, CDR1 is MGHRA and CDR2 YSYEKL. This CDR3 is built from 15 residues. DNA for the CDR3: TGCGCCAGCAGCCAAGATCCTGGCGGGCCGATTGAGCAGTTCTTC. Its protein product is CASSQDPGGPIEQFF.

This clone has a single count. CDR3 DNA: TGTGCCAGCAGCCCCGGACAGGGGGGTCTAGGTGAAGCTTTCTTT. Translation: CASSPGQGGLGEAFF. V gene TRBV4-2 combines with J gene TRBJ1-1; 10 nucleotides line up with TRBD1. V dropped 4 bases and J dropped 7; count of bases not matched to a gene: 9. This CDR3 has 15 amino acids. Germline CDR1 is LGHNA and CDR2 is YNFKEQ.

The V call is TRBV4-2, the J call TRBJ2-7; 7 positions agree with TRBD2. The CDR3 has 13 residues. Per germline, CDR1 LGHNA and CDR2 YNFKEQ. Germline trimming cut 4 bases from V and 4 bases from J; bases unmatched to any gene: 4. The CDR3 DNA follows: TGTGCCAGCAGCCCTCTGCGGGGGTACGAGCAGTACTTC. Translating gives CASSPLRGYEQYF.

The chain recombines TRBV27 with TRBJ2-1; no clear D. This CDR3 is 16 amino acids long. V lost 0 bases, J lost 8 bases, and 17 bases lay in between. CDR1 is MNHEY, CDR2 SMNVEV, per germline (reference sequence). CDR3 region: CASSLSIRDLWDEQFF. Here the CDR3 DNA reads TGTGCCAGCAGTTTATCGATTCGCGACTTATGGGATGAGCAGTTCTTC.